The 30 T cell receptor beta chains reported below all come from one sample, sequenced in a study of shared clonotypes between healthy human individuals. TCRdb's copy holds only in-frame clones and misses some; the assay was immunoSEQ multiplex PCR. The sample has over 950,000 clones, roughly 80% seen once; the top ten hold 0.89%. The sample comprised memory CD4+ T cells from PBMCs. Sample subset: CD45RA-negative fraction. Source of these receptors: a man aged 18 to 35 in good health. Some clones in this sample may be carry-over from other donors' samples.

This sequence joins TRBV28 and TRBJ1-5, with D maybe TRBD1 (5 bases). V shed 5 bases and J shed 6 bases, with 20 bases lying between them. Germline V lookup: CDR1 MDHEN, CDR2 SYDVKM. The CDR3 sequence is 16 residues long. Here the CDR3 reads CASSLGGMGEGQPQHF. Here the CDR3 DNA reads TGTGCCAGCAGTCTTGGGGGGATGGGAGAGGGTCAGCCCCAGCATTTT.

This clone was detected only once. The chain combines TRBV4-2 with TRBJ2-3, with D tentatively TRBD2 (5 bases). V was trimmed by 5 bases and J by 3 bases, leaving 12 bases between them. Germline CDR1 and CDR2: LGHNA and YNFKEQ. CDR3 length: 14 residues. The DNA of the CDR3 is TGTGCCAGCAGCTCCCGACTAAATACAGATACGCAGTATTTT. This codes for CASSSRLNTDTQYF.

The chain is built from TRBV15 and TRBJ2-2; 9 bases match TRBD1. Germline V CDR1 and CDR2: LNHNV, YYDKDF (reference sequence). V lost 6 bases, J lost 1 base, and 6 bases stayed unmatched. This CDR3 comprises 16 residues. This CDR3 reads CATRAGQGMNTGELFF. The CDR3 DNA sequence: TGTGCCACCAGGGCGGGACAGGGTATGAACACCGGGGAGCTGTTTTTT.

The chain joins TRBV18 to TRBJ2-7; D is ambiguous. CDR1 and CDR2 (germline): KGHSH, LQKENI. Trimming cost V 0 bases and J 5 bases, with 5 bases left between them. This CDR3 is 12 amino acids long. The CDR3 DNA follows: TGTGCCAGCTCACCACCTAACCACGAGCAGTACTTC. Translating gives CASSPPNHEQYF.

A remark on this clone: The same CDR3 arises from other DNA sequences in this sample as well. The CDR3 sequence is CASSLFRGNTEAFF. The CDR3 DNA is TGTGCCAGCAGTCTGTTTAGGGGGAACACTGAAGCTTTCTTT. The chain combines TRBV27 with TRBJ1-1; perhaps TRBD1 as D (5 bases). Germline CDR1 MNHEY, CDR2 SMNVEV (reference sequence). The CDR3 contains 14 residues. The ends were cut back, 5 bases at V and 1 base at J, with 11 bases in the middle.

Note on this clone: Other DNA variants within this sample encode the same CDR3. The chain recombines TRBV29-1 with TRBJ1-1; no clear D gene. Trimming left V 4 bases short and J 0 bases short, with 6 bases between. The CDR3 runs 12 residues. Germline V lookup: CDR1 SQVTM, CDR2 ANQGSEA. As DNA, the CDR3 is TGCAGCGTTGTCGGGATGAACACTGAAGCTTTCTTT. Protein: CSVVGMNTEAFF.

This chain uses TRBV11-2 with TRBJ2-7; no firm D call. CDR3 length: 16 amino acids. V lost 1 base to trimming and J lost 0 bases, with 13 bases between them. Germline values: CDR1 SGHAT, CDR2 FQNNGV. CDR3 nucleotide sequence: TGTGCCAGCAGCTTAGGGAGAGCATTGGGCTCCTACGAGCAGTACTTC. Protein: CASSLGRALGSYEQYF.

This chain links TRBV9 with TRBJ2-7; 7 bases are shared with TRBD2. This CDR3 is built from 14 residues. CDR1 SGDLS and CDR2 YYNGEE come from the germline V gene. V was pared by 4 bases and J by 6 bases, with 10 bases of the junction left unmatched. DNA of the CDR3: TGTGCCAGCAGCAGCGGGACTATCTTCTCCGAGCAGTACTTC. Protein sequence: CASSSGTIFSEQYF.

This clone was observed many times. V gene TRBV11-3 combines with J gene TRBJ2-2; either TRBD1 or TRBD2 may fit D (5 bases each). The length of the CDR3 is 16 residues. The V gene lost 6 bases and the J gene lost 6 bases, with 20 bases spanning the gap. In germline, CDR1 is SGHNT, CDR2 YENEEA. The CDR3 sequence is CASSPRGQGDAGELFF. CDR3 nucleotide sequence: TGTGCCAGCAGTCCCCGGGGCCAAGGGGACGCCGGGGAGCTGTTTTTT.

This clone was detected only once. The chain combines TRBV28 with TRBJ1-1, with D unclear. Trimming pared 2 bases from V and 1 base from J, leaving 5 bases between. The germline CDR1 and CDR2 sequences are MDHEN and SYDVKM. This CDR3 spans 13 amino acids. CDR3 coding DNA: TGTGCCAGCAGTTTAAGGGAGAACACTGAAGCTTTCTTT. Its protein is CASSLRENTEAFF.

CDR3 amino acids: CASTILPGDEQYF. DNA for the CDR3: TGTGCCAGCACCATCCTGCCGGGGGACGAGCAGTACTTC. The V call is TRBV6-6, the J call TRBJ2-7; D perhaps matches TRBD2 (6 bases). The CDR3 covers 13 residues. The germline V gene encodes CDR1 MNHNY and CDR2 SVGAGI (reference sequence). The germline V and J ends were trimmed by 7 bases and 5 bases, with 15 bases remaining between them.

The chain has TRBV18 and TRBJ1-1; 10 bases line up with TRBD1. V was clipped by 1 base and J by 1 base; unmatched bases: 3. CDR1 and CDR2 (germline): KGHSH, LQKENI. The CDR3 totals 16 residues. The CDR3 spells CASSPLGQGSNTEAFF. The CDR3 DNA sequence: TGTGCCAGCTCACCACTGGGACAGGGGTCGAACACTGAAGCTTTCTTT.

V gene TRBV28 combines with J gene TRBJ2-5; D is uncertain. CDR3 length equals 11 residues. V lost 7 bases and J 4 bases, leaving 7 bases between the germline ends. The V gene's germline CDR1 is MDHEN and CDR2 SYDVKM. CDR3: CASNIRETQYF. The CDR3 nucleotides read TGTGCCAGCAACATCAGAGAGACCCAGTACTTC.

The chain has TRBV5-5 and TRBJ2-7; D is perhaps TRBD1 (6 bases). V was clipped by 0 bases and J by 0 bases, with 13 bases between them. CDR1 and CDR2 from the germline V gene are SGHKS and YYEKEE (reference sequence). The CDR3 consists of 16 residues. As DNA, the CDR3 is TGTGCCAGCAGCTTGGACCGGACAGCGAGCTCCTACGAGCAGTACTTC. Translation gives CASSLDRTASSYEQYF.

The chain has TRBV7-3 and TRBJ2-1; no clear D gene. The CDR3 sequence is 15 residues long. The V gene lost 5 bases and the J gene lost 2 bases, with 13 bases spanning the gap. Germline values: CDR1 SGHTA, CDR2 FQGTGA. The CDR3 DNA reads TGTGCCAGCAGCCCCGTTGGCGGAACCTACAATGAGCAGTTCTTC. Encoded protein: CASSPVGGTYNEQFF.

The V gene is TRBV6-1, the J gene TRBJ1-5; 8 bases map to TRBD1. J was trimmed by 15 bases and V by 1 base; bases with no gene match: 8. The CDR3 totals 13 residues. CDR1 and CDR2 (germline): MNHNS, SASEGT. CDR3 region: CASSEDGQGRGHF. The DNA of the CDR3 is TGTGCCAGCAGTGAAGATGGACAGGGCCGCGGGCATTTT.

The chain recombines TRBV4-2 with TRBJ1-1; no reliable D call. The CDR3 runs 15 residues. Between the trimmed V and J ends, which lost 0 bases and 1 base, there was a span of 9 bases. The V gene's germline CDR1 is LGHNA and CDR2 YNFKEQ. The DNA for the CDR3 is TGTGCCAGCAGCCAAGAGTCCGCGGGGAACACTGAAGCTTTCTTT. It codes for CASSQESAGNTEAFF.

The V and J genes are TRBV10-3 and TRBJ2-3, with 9 positions matching TRBD2. V trimming: 4 bases; J trimming: 4 bases; junction bases outside the gene matches: 6. Germline-derived CDR1 and CDR2 are ENHRY and SYGVKD. The CDR3 totals 15 residues. The CDR3 here is CAISGQIAGADTQYF. The CDR3 DNA sequence: TGTGCCATCAGTGGGCAGATAGCGGGAGCAGATACGCAGTATTTT.

Comment on this clone: The same CDR3 also results from other DNA sequences found in this sample. The chain uses TRBV5-1 and TRBJ2-7, with 11 bases aligning to TRBD1. The CDR3 is 14 residues long. CDR1 is SGHRS and CDR2 is YFSETQ in the germline V gene. The V and J ends lost 0 bases and 6 bases, in that order; junction bases with no gene match: 2. The DNA of the CDR3 is TGCGCCAGCAGCTTGGGGACAGGGGGCGGCGAGCAGTACTTC. Its translation is CASSLGTGGGEQYF.

This chain uses TRBV18 with TRBJ1-3; D is ambiguous. Germline-derived CDR1 and CDR2 are KGHSH and LQKENI. This CDR3 region has 17 residues. Between the trimmed V and J ends, which lost 0 bases and 0 bases, there was a span of 12 bases. The CDR3 is CASSPPSRGASGNTIYF. The CDR3 DNA is TGTGCCAGCTCACCACCTTCACGGGGTGCCTCTGGAAACACCATATATTTT.

Of note for this clone: The same CDR3 also results from other DNA sequences found in this sample. The chain couples TRBV7-3 to TRBJ2-7; a possible D gene is TRBD1 (6 bases). The CDR3 consists of 13 residues. Trimming cost V 2 bases and J 4 bases, with 9 bases left between them. Germline V CDR1 and CDR2: SGHTA, FQGTGA. The CDR3 spells CASSLDRTYEQYF. The CDR3 DNA is TGTGCCAGCAGCTTAGACAGGACTTACGAGCAGTACTTC.

This rearrangement joins TRBV2 to TRBJ2-7; TRBD2 matches 10 bases. In germline, CDR1 is SNHLY, CDR2 FYNNEI. V gave up 8 bases and J gave up 4 bases; unmatched junction bases: 8. The CDR3 totals 14 residues. The chain's CDR3 is CASLKETSGYEQYF. The CDR3 DNA is TGTGCCAGCTTAAAGGAGACTAGCGGGTACGAGCAGTACTTC.

The rearrangement joins TRBV7-7 to TRBJ2-1; no clear D. V was cut by 5 bases and J by 6 bases, with 14 bases left in between. Germline V gene data show CDR1 as SSHAT and CDR2 as FNYEAQ (reference sequence). CDR3 size: 14 residues. The CDR3 here is CASSQSSSTNEQFF. For the CDR3, the DNA is TGTGCCAGCAGCCAGTCCTCAAGCACCAATGAGCAGTTCTTC.

This clone appeared once. V is TRBV7-3 and J is TRBJ1-2; D not certain. Trimming took 1 base from V and 4 from J, leaving 13 bases between them. The germline CDR1 and CDR2 sequences are SGHTA and FQGTGA. The CDR3 loop spans 15 amino acids. The CDR3: CASSLKSGVGYGYTF. The CDR3 nucleotides are TGTGCCAGCAGCTTAAAGTCTGGGGTGGGCTATGGCTACACCTTC.

The chain joins TRBV2 to TRBJ2-7; D unresolved. The CDR3 consists of 18 residues. Germline-derived CDR1 and CDR2 are SNHLY and FYNNEI. V was cut by 5 bases and J by 1 base, with 24 bases left in between. CDR3 sequence reads: CASSSHARARFGSYEQYF. CDR3 in DNA: TGTGCCAGCAGTTCTCATGCCCGGGCGCGGTTCGGATCCTACGAGCAGTACTTC. Looking up the rest from reference TRBV2 and TRBJ2-7 gives the full variable domain: EPEVTQTPSHQVTQMGQEVILRCVPISNHLYFYWYRQILGQKVEFLVSFYNNEISEKSEIFDDQFSVERPDGSNFTLKIRSTKLEDSAMYFCASSSHARARFGSYEQYFGPGTRLTVT.

The V call is TRBV5-5, the J call TRBJ2-7; 9 bases are shared with TRBD1. There are 14 residues in the CDR3. CDR1 is SGHKS, CDR2 YYEKEE, per germline (reference sequence). Trimming removed 3 bases from V and 4 bases from J; junction bases left unmatched: 5. The CDR3 is CASSSGQGMYEQYF. The CDR3 region has the DNA TGTGCCAGCAGCTCTGGACAGGGGATGTACGAGCAGTACTTC.

The chain links TRBV5-1 to TRBJ2-7; D is unresolved. CDR1 SGHRS and CDR2 YFSETQ come from the germline V gene. Deletions cut 0 bases from V and 0 bases from J, with 10 bases between. CDR3 length: 15 residues. CDR3 sequence reads: CASSLGTASSYEQYF. The CDR3 coding sequence is TGCGCCAGCAGCTTGGGAACGGCTTCCTCCTACGAGCAGTACTTC.

The gene calls are TRBV5-1 and TRBJ1-1; D is unclear. The CDR3 totals 13 residues. Trimming pared 1 base from V and 1 base from J, leaving 5 bases between. Germline V CDR1 and CDR2: SGHRS, YFSETQ. CDR3: CASSLWQNTEAFF. For the CDR3, the DNA is TGCGCCAGCAGCTTGTGGCAGAACACTGAAGCTTTCTTT.

The rearrangement links TRBV7-9 to TRBJ2-5; D is tentatively TRBD1 or TRBD2 (5 bases each). The CDR3 is 14 amino acids. The germline gives CDR1 SEHNR, CDR2 FQNEAQ (reference sequence). The germline V and J ends were trimmed by 4 bases and 5 bases, with 14 bases remaining between them. Here the CDR3 reads CASSSGTDGETQYF. The CDR3, as DNA: TGTGCCAGCAGCTCCGGGACCGATGGGGAGACCCAGTACTTC. Together with reference TRBV7-9 and TRBJ2-5, the CDR3 gives the full variable domain: DTGVSQNPRHKITKRGQNVTFRCDPISEHNRLYWYRQTLGQGPEFLTYFQNEAQLEKSRLLSDRFSAERPKGSFSTLEIQRTEQGDSAMYLCASSSGTDGETQYFGPGTRLLVL.

The CDR3 here is CASSLARSGPGRSPLHF. In DNA form, the CDR3 reads TGTGCCAGCAGCTTAGCGCGGTCGGGACCCGGGCGTTCACCCCTCCACTTT. The rearrangement links TRBV7-2 to TRBJ1-6, with a weak D call TRBD1 (5 bases). V lost 0 bases and J lost 9, with 18 bases in between. Germline V lookup: CDR1 SGHTA, CDR2 FQGNSA. The CDR3 runs 17 residues.